The rows below give T cell receptor beta chains drawn from one sample of a study of memory CD4+ T cells and cytomegalovirus serostatus. Repertoires were generated with immunoSEQ multiplex PCR, while TCRdb's copy carries only in-frame clones and drops some. The data show about 59,000 clones, over 60% seen once. Input material: memory CD4+ T cells from blood. Every receptor here comes from an adult in good health and CMV-seronegative. Some clones in this sample may be carry-over from other donors' samples. Both conserved end residues are part of each CDR3. The order of the fields is V gene, D gene, J gene, clone size, CDR3 DNA, CDR3 protein. The D gene is left open where the match is weak. Clone size is not always given. Where it is, it says once, few, many or a class for expanded clones.

TRBV30	NA	TRBJ2-4	NA	TGTGCCTGGAGCTCATGGAAGATAGATGACAAAAACATTCAGTACTTC	CAWSSWKIDDKNIQYF
TRBV10-3	NA	TRBJ1-4	NA	TGTGCCATCACCGTGGTACAGGGTGGGGTCGCAAATGAAAAACTGTTTTTT	CAITVVQGGVANEKLFF
TRBV7-2	NA	TRBJ1-2	NA	TGTGCCAGCAGCTCCCGGGGGGGGATCGGCTACACCTTC	CASSSRGGIGYTF
TRBV7-9	NA	TRBJ2-6	NA	TGTGCCAGCAGCACCCGACAGAGTACGGCCTCTGGGGCCAACGTCCTGACTTTC	CASSTRQSTASGANVLTF
TRBV28	NA	TRBJ1-3	NA	TGTGCCAGCACCAGTACGCTCGGAAACACCATATATTTT	CASTSTLGNTIYF
TRBV5-1	TRBD1	TRBJ2-6	NA	TGCGCCAGCAGCTCGGGACAGGCTTACTCTGGGGCCAACGTCCTGACTTTC	CASSSGQAYSGANVLTF
TRBV19	NA	TRBJ1-5	NA	TGTGCCAGTAGTCAGACAGGAACTCAGCCCCAGCATTTT	CASSQTGTQPQHF
TRBV18	TRBD1	TRBJ1-2	few	TGTGCCAGCTCACCAGAGGGGGCAGGGTTTGGCTACACCTTC	CASSPEGAGFGYTF
TRBV5-4	NA	TRBJ2-2	few	TGTGCCAGCAGCTTAGACCGGGGAAAAGACGGGGAGCTGTTTTTT	CASSLDRGKDGELFF
TRBV7-2	NA	TRBJ1-2	NA	TGTGCCAGCAGCTTAGATGGCAGTATAGCATATGGCTACACCTTC	CASSLDGSIAYGYTF
TRBV28	NA	TRBJ1-4	NA	TGTGCCAGCAGTTCTTACCAGGGTCGGACTAATGAAAAACTGTTTTTT	CASSSYQGRTNEKLFF
TRBV7-3	NA	TRBJ2-2	NA	TGTGCCAGCAGCCCCTCGGGGCACTCGAGCACCGGGGAGCTGTTTTTT	CASSPSGHSSTGELFF
TRBV4-3	NA	TRBJ2-5	NA	TGCGCCAGCAGCCAAGATTATAGTCCGGGAGAGACCCAGTACTTC	CASSQDYSPGETQYF
TRBV27	TRBD1	TRBJ2-7	NA	TGTGCCAGCAGAAGGACAGGCCGGGGATACGAGCAGTACTTC	CASRRTGRGYEQYF
TRBV30	TRBD1	TRBJ1-2	NA	TGTGCCTGGAGTCGGGACAGGGGCTCCTATGGCTACACCTTC	CAWSRDRGSYGYTF
TRBV27	NA	TRBJ1-6	NA	TGTGCCAGCAGTTTATCGGGGCAATCCCTCCACTTT	CASSLSGQSLHF
TRBV5-1	NA	TRBJ2-7	NA	TGCGCCAGCAGCTTTACAGGGATGAGGTCCTACGAGCAGTACTTC	CASSFTGMRSYEQYF
TRBV7-2	NA	TRBJ2-7	NA	TGTGCCAGCAGCTCCCTTGGGGGGACAAGCGAGCAGTACTTC	CASSSLGGTSEQYF
TRBV2	TRBD1	TRBJ2-7	NA	TGTGCCAGCAGTAGCCGTCGACAGGGTGACGAGCAGTACTTC	CASSSRRQGDEQYF
TRBV11-1	TRBD2	TRBJ2-1	few	TGTGCCAGCATCAAAGGGGGGGGTGATGGGACTAGCTTCGACAATGAGCAGTTCTTC	CASIKGGGDGTSFDNEQFF
TRBV6-1	TRBD1	TRBJ2-2	NA	TGTGCCAGCAGTTCCGGGACAGACACCGGGGAGCTGTTTTTT	CASSSGTDTGELFF
TRBV27	NA	TRBJ2-3	NA	TGTGCCAGCAGTTCTTGGACAGAGCCCGAGAATACGCAGTATTTT	CASSSWTEPENTQYF
TRBV28	TRBD1	TRBJ2-7	NA	TGTGCCAGCAGCGCCACAGGGGGGCTCTCCTACGAGCAGTACTTC	CASSATGGLSYEQYF
TRBV19	TRBD1	TRBJ1-5	few	TGTGCCAGTAGTCACGGACAGGGGGGATGGCAGCCCCAGCATTTT	CASSHGQGGWQPQHF
TRBV6-6	NA	TRBJ2-7	NA	TGTGCCAGCAGTTACTCTGCAGCGAGCTCCTACGAGCAGTACTTC	CASSYSAASSYEQYF
TRBV4-3	NA	TRBJ2-3	NA	TGCGCCAGCAGCCAAGAGATTGGGGCGGCTAGCGCATTTACAGATACGCAGTATTTT	CASSQEIGAASAFTDTQYF
TRBV7-9	TRBD1	TRBJ1-4	NA	TGTGCCAGCAGCCTAGCGGACAGGGGGAATGAAAAACTGTTTTTT	CASSLADRGNEKLFF
TRBV11-2	NA	TRBJ1-1	NA	TGTGCCAGCAGCTTAGTAGACGGGGGTGAAGCTTTCTTT	CASSLVDGGEAFF
TRBV4-3	NA	TRBJ1-2	once	TGCGCCAGCAGCCAAGACGCCCCCGCGAACAGGGACTATGGCTACACCTTC	CASSQDAPANRDYGYTF